Each of the 11 T cell receptor beta chains below was sequenced from the same sample in a study of lymphopenia after photon versus proton radiotherapy. Here immunoSEQ multiplex PCR was the method, and the copy in TCRdb shows in-frame clones only, minus some. The data contain 25,000 to 30,000 clones, about 86% of them seen just once; the ten biggest clones take up 47%. The starting material was peripheral blood, obtained from a patient treated with proton-based radiotherapy. The source of these receptors is a woman aged 55-75 years with cholangiocarcinoma. Some clones in this sample may be carry-over from other donors' samples.

This chain connects TRBV27 to TRBJ2-1; 12 bases line up with TRBD2. V lost 5 bases and J lost 2; bases outside the gene matches: 1. Germline CDR1 MNHEY, CDR2 SMNVEV (reference sequence). The CDR3 covers 15 residues. The CDR3 coding sequence is TGTGCCAGCAGTCTAGCGGGGGGGACCTACAATGAGCAGTTCTTC. As protein: CASSLAGGTYNEQFF.

V usage is TRBV27 and J usage is TRBJ1-3, with 8 nucleotides matching TRBD1. This CDR3 comprises 14 residues. Germline V gives CDR1 MNHEY, CDR2 SMNVEV (reference sequence). Trimming cost V 6 bases and J 3 bases; bases outside gene matches: 4. CDR3 coding DNA: TGTGCCAGCAGACCCAGGGGGCTTGGAAACACCATATATTTT. Protein sequence: CASRPRGLGNTIYF.

This sequence joins TRBV15 and TRBJ2-7, with D hard to call. Per germline, CDR1 LNHNV and CDR2 YYDKDF (reference sequence). V was pared by 0 bases and J by 3 bases, with 18 bases between. This CDR3 is built from 17 residues. The CDR3 coding sequence is TGTGCCACCAGCAGAGATCCTTCTGGGCAGCAACTCTACGAGCAGTACTTC. It translates to CATSRDPSGQQLYEQYF.

The chain couples TRBV7-2 to TRBJ2-7, with 10 bases aligning to TRBD2. The CDR3 loop spans 15 amino acids. Germline CDR1 SGHTA, CDR2 FQGNSA. Trimming cost V 3 bases and J 0 bases; bases outside gene matches: 2. CDR3 amino acids: CASSLTSGYSYEQYF. The CDR3 DNA reads TGTGCCAGCAGCTTGACTAGCGGGTACTCCTACGAGCAGTACTTC.

V is TRBV5-1 and J is TRBJ2-1; 8 bases align to TRBD1. This CDR3 comprises 16 residues. Per germline, CDR1 SGHRS and CDR2 YFSETQ. The V and J ends lost 4 bases and 4 bases, in that order; junction bases with no gene match: 10. The CDR3: CASSVATGAIYNEQFF. The CDR3, as DNA: TGCGCCAGCAGCGTAGCGACAGGGGCCATTTACAATGAGCAGTTCTTC.

CDR3 nucleotide sequence: TGTGCCAGCAGCGTAGCGACCCCAGCGGATACGCAGTATTTT. This translates into CASSVATPADTQYF. The chain combines TRBV9 with TRBJ2-3, with unresolved D. The ends were cut back, 0 bases at V and 6 bases at J, with 11 bases in the middle. CDR1 is SGDLS and CDR2 is YYNGEE in the germline V gene. The CDR3 sequence is 14 residues long.

The chain has TRBV18 and TRBJ1-5; a possible D gene is TRBD1 (6 bases). The germline V gene encodes CDR1 KGHSH and CDR2 LQKENI. The CDR3 covers 14 residues. Deletions cut 1 base from V and 7 bases from J, with 11 bases between. CDR3 DNA sequence: TGTGCCAGCTCACCACAGGGGGGTGGCCAGCCCCAGCATTTT. Its translation is CASSPQGGGQPQHF.

The chain couples TRBV4-1 to TRBJ2-1, with TRBD2 matching over 13 bases. The CDR3 is 17 residues long. CDR1 and CDR2 from the germline V gene are MGHRA and YSYEKL. The V segment lost 1 base and the J segment 7 bases; nucleotides outside the gene matches: 7. The CDR3 protein is CASSQAPGTSGINEQFF. The CDR3, as DNA: TGCGCCAGCAGCCAAGCCCCCGGGACTAGCGGGATAAATGAGCAGTTCTTC.

The rearrangement uses TRBV5-1 and TRBJ1-6, with 7 nucleotides matching TRBD1. This CDR3 region has 14 residues. Germline values: CDR1 SGHRS, CDR2 YFSETQ. V lost 4 bases, J lost 7 bases, and 5 bases stayed unmatched. CDR3 coding DNA: TGCGCCAGCAGCCTAGGGACAGCGAATTCACCCCTCCACTTT. Protein sequence: CASSLGTANSPLHF.

The chain joins TRBV19 to TRBJ1-2; 7 bases are shared with TRBD1. Germline V gene sequence: CDR1 LNHDA, CDR2 SQIVND (reference sequence). This CDR3 spans 13 amino acids. J gave up 4 bases and V 7 bases, and 6 bases lay outside the gene matches. As DNA, the CDR3 is TGTGCCAGTACCCTGGGACAGTTCTATGGCTACACCTTC. Its translation: CASTLGQFYGYTF.

The chain joins TRBV5-5 to TRBJ1-2; no definite D call. Germline V gene data show CDR1 as SGHKS and CDR2 as YYEKEE (reference sequence). Trimming removed 0 bases from V and 2 bases from J, with 5 bases in between. CDR3 length equals 13 residues. CDR3 loop: CASSLAVNYGYTF. As DNA, the CDR3 is TGTGCCAGCAGCTTGGCCGTCAACTATGGCTACACCTTC.